The 10 T cell receptor beta chains presented below share a single source sample, sequenced in a study of response to subunit inactivated influenza vaccine. TCRdb itself ran the RT-PCR reads through MiXCR, one entry per CDR3 protein. This table has under 500,000 distinct CDR3 sequences, roughly 9.8% appearing once. The sequenced sample was PBMCs from blood, obtained 40 to 50 days after vaccination. Every receptor here comes from a man aged 45-60 years who received an inactivated influenza vaccine.

As regards this clonotype: No conserved phenylalanine or tryptophan is present at the end of the CDR3, so a read error is the likely explanation. The genes are TRBV29-1 and TRBJ1-2; TRBD1 matches at 7 bases. Per germline, CDR1 SQVTM and CDR2 ANQGSEA. This CDR3 has 10 residues. The V gene end was trimmed by 7 bases and the J gene end by 8 bases; junction bases not matched to a gene: 4. CDR3 region: CSATGVGYTY. The CDR3 nucleotides are TGCAGCGCTACAGGGGTCGGCTACACCTAC.

This clonotype has only a few counts. This chain joins TRBV15 and TRBJ2-5, with D possibly TRBD1 on 6 matching bases. Germline values: CDR1 LNHNV, CDR2 YYDKDF (reference sequence). With 4 bases removed from V and 2 bases from J, the gap between germline ends came to 11 bases. The CDR3 is made up of 14 amino acids. CDR3 nucleotides: TGTGCCACCAGCAAGGACAGAAAACAAGAGACCCAGTACTTC. It encodes CATSKDRKQETQYF.

This clonotype was counted between two and nine times. This chain links TRBV9 with TRBJ1-1, with D possibly TRBD1 on 5 matching bases. The CDR3 spans 17 residues. V was trimmed by 0 bases and J by 0 bases, leaving 15 bases between them. CDR1 is SGDLS, CDR2 YYNGEE, per germline. The CDR3 protein is CASSVGVTESMNTEAFF. CDR3 in DNA: TGTGCCAGCAGCGTAGGGGTGACAGAATCCATGAACACTGAAGCTTTCTTT.

This rearrangement joins TRBV5-6 to TRBJ1-2; D unclear. In germline, CDR1 is SGHDT, CDR2 YYEEEE. This CDR3 has 13 residues. The V and J ends lost 1 base and 12 bases respectively, with 16 bases between them. CDR3 coding DNA: TGTGCCAGCAGCTTGCAAAGTCGTGTGTTCCACACCTTC. This gives the protein CASSLQSRVFHTF. Drawing the rest from reference TRBV5-6 and TRBJ1-2, the complete variable domain is DAGVTQSPTHLIKTRGQQVTLRCSPKSGHDTVSWYQQALGQGPQFIFQYYEEEERQRGNFPDRFSGHQFPNYSSELNVNALLLGDSALYLCASSLQSRVFHTFGSGTRLTVV.

This clonotype was observed many times. V and J are TRBV7-2 and TRBJ2-1; D uncertain. Trimming took 2 bases from V and 8 from J, leaving 7 bases between them. This CDR3 region has 12 residues. From germline, CDR1 is SGHTA and CDR2 FQGNSA. For the CDR3, the DNA is TGTGCCAGCAGCTTAAGGTTCTATGAGCAGTTCTTC. Encoded protein: CASSLRFYEQFF.

The J gene is TRBJ2-1, the V gene TRBV11-1; 10 nucleotides line up with TRBD2. CDR3 length equals 20 residues. Germline CDR1 reads SGHAT; CDR2 reads FQDESV (reference sequence). V shed 4 bases, J shed 4 bases, and the junction held 19 bases outside the gene matches. The chain's CDR3 is CASSSGPRTSGFKTYNEQFF. DNA for the CDR3: TGTGCCAGCAGCTCAGGTCCCCGGACTAGCGGCTTTAAAACGTACAATGAGCAGTTCTTC.

The CDR3 here is CASSLPRAGRSYNEQFF. CDR3 bases: TGTGCCAGCAGTTTACCACGGGCAGGAAGGTCCTACAATGAGCAGTTCTTC. The chain has TRBV28 and TRBJ2-1; D is unclear. Trimming pared 2 bases from V and 1 base from J, leaving 15 bases between. The CDR3 has 17 amino acids. Per the germline V gene, CDR1 is MDHEN and CDR2 is SYDVKM.

The table lists this clonotype with many counts. V and J are TRBV5-1 and TRBJ2-1, with D possibly being TRBD2 (7 bases). There are 14 residues in the CDR3. Trimming took off 0 bases at V and 7 bases at J, with 11 bases between the two ends. The V gene's germline CDR1 is SGHRS and CDR2 YFSETQ. The CDR3 nucleotides read TGCGCCAGCAGCTTGGAGGGGGGGAGGAATGAGCAGTTCTTC. It encodes CASSLEGGRNEQFF.

This clonotype was detected many times. The rearrangement uses TRBV6-2 or TRBV6-3 and TRBJ2-4, with D perhaps TRBD1 (6 bases). The CDR3 is made up of 17 amino acids. Between the trimmed V and J ends, which lost 2 bases and 3 bases, there was a span of 17 bases. The germline CDR1 and CDR2 sequences are MNHEY and SVGEGT. This chain's CDR3 is CASSYVQGRLDKNIQYF. Here the CDR3 DNA reads TGTGCCAGCAGTTACGTACAGGGACGGTTGGACAAAAACATTCAGTACTTC.

CDR3 sequence: CSAYGGVWGINEQFF. The CDR3 bases are TGCAGTGCCTACGGGGGGGTGTGGGGTATCAATGAGCAGTTCTTC. The rearrangement joins TRBV20-1 to TRBJ2-1, with TRBD2 matching 8 bases. Germline V lookup: CDR1 DFQATT, CDR2 SNEGSKA (reference sequence). V lost 6 bases to trimming and J lost 6 bases; unmatched junction nucleotides: 13. The CDR3 consists of 15 residues.